The next 27 T cell receptor beta chains were all read from a single sample in a study of T cells in Graves' hyperthyroidism and ophthalmopathy. From RNA transcripts, TCR beta CDR3 regions were amplified. The HTBI set primed first-round TCR CDR3 RT-PCR. One entry per CDR3 protein results from TCRdb running MiXCR on the multiplex PCR reads. This table has fewer than 350,000 distinct CDR3 sequences, approximately 15% appearing once. The sequenced sample was blood. Every receptor here comes from a woman in her 40s with Graves' hyperthyroidism.

There are a few counts of this clonotype. The rearrangement joins TRBV11-2 to TRBJ2-1, with 7 bases matching TRBD2. J was trimmed by 4 bases and V by 3 bases; bases with no gene match: 21. Germline values: CDR1 SGHAT, CDR2 FQNNGV. There are 20 residues in the CDR3. As DNA, the CDR3 is TGTGCCAGCAGCTTGGACCCTCATTTTTTAAGGCTAGCGGAATACAATGAGCAGTTCTTC. Translated, it gives CASSLDPHFLRLAEYNEQFF.

A word on this clonotype: A much larger clonotype is one base distant, so this may be a read error. The chain employs TRBV7-9 and TRBJ1-1; D is undetermined. V was cut by 9 bases and J by 1 base, with 9 bases left in between. Germline V gene data show CDR1 as SEHNR and CDR2 as FQNEAQ (reference sequence). This CDR3 comprises 12 residues. As DNA, the CDR3 is TGTGCCAGTCAAAGGAGGAACACTGAAGCTTTCTTT. Translating it yields CASQRRNTEAFF. Using reference TRBV7-9 and TRBJ1-1 for the parts outside the CDR3, the full variable domain is DTGVSQNPRHKITKRGQNVTFRCDPISEHNRLYWYRQTLGQGPEFLTYFQNEAQLEKSRLLSDRFSAERPKGSFSTLEIQRTEQGDSAMYLCASQRRNTEAFFGQGTRLTVV.

This clonotype was picked up many times. This chain joins TRBV18 and TRBJ2-7, with TRBD2 identical over 10 bases. The CDR3 has 15 amino acids. The J segment lost 0 bases and the V segment lost 8 bases, leaving 7 bases of the junction unmatched. Germline CDR1 is KGHSH and CDR2 is LQKENI. CDR3 sequence: CASSPPSGGSYEQYF. The CDR3 nucleotides are TGTGCCAGCAGCCCCCCTAGCGGGGGCTCCTACGAGCAGTACTTC.

Ten or more counts support this clonotype. The CDR3 nucleotides read TGTGCCAGCAGCCCCCGACTAGCGGGAGGGCACGAGCAGTACTTC. Its protein product is CASSPRLAGGHEQYF. The chain has TRBV27 and TRBJ2-7; 14 positions match TRBD2. The germline CDR1 and CDR2 sequences are MNHEY and SMNVEV (reference sequence). Trimming removed 6 bases from V and 5 bases from J; junction bases left unmatched: 6. CDR3 length: 15 amino acids.

CDR3 DNA sequence: TGTGCCACGGGACAGAACTCTGGAAACACCATATATTTT. The encoded protein is CATGQNSGNTIYF. J is TRBJ1-3 and V is TRBV10-3; 7 bases agree with TRBD1. The CDR3 has 13 residues. Germline V CDR1 and CDR2: ENHRY, SYGVKD. V was clipped by 10 bases and J by 0 bases; unmatched bases: 3.

The chain joins TRBV5-1 to TRBJ2-2; TRBD1 agrees at 8 bases. The CDR3 covers 16 residues. The junction had 6 bases not matched to a gene; V was cut back by 0 bases and J by 5 bases. Germline values: CDR1 SGHRS, CDR2 YFSETQ. DNA for the CDR3: TGCGCCAGCAGCTTGGCCACAGGGGGACGAACCGGGGAGCTGTTTTTT. It specifies CASSLATGGRTGELFF.

This clonotype was counted ten times or more. The chain has TRBV20-1 and TRBJ2-3; D gene unclear. Trimming pared 7 bases from V and 2 bases from J, leaving 13 bases between. The CDR3 has 13 residues. CDR1 is DFQATT, CDR2 SNEGSKA, per germline (reference sequence). CDR3 sequence reads: CSVHNGPTDTQYF. CDR3 DNA: TGCAGTGTCCATAACGGACCCACAGATACGCAGTATTTT.

This clonotype has ten or more counts. This chain joins TRBV3-1 and TRBJ1-1; no definite D call. Trimming removed 2 bases from V and 7 bases from J, with 11 bases in between. The CDR3 runs 13 residues. CDR1 and CDR2 from the germline V gene are LGHDT and YNNKEL (reference sequence). Written as DNA, the CDR3 is TGTGCCAGCAGCCAAAATGAGTTGGGTGAAGCTTTCTTT. This translates into CASSQNELGEAFF.

This clonotype was picked up many times. The V call is TRBV5-1, the J call TRBJ2-1; 10 bases map to TRBD2. CDR1 and CDR2 (germline): SGHRS, YFSETQ. The CDR3 extends over 14 amino acids. Trimming at V came to 4 bases and at J to 5 bases, leaving 3 bases not matched to a gene. The CDR3 DNA sequence: TGCGCCAGCAGCAAAGCGGGAGGGAACAATGAGCAGTTCTTC. Encoded protein: CASSKAGGNNEQFF.

This clonotype came up many times. The chain recombines TRBV19 with TRBJ1-1; no firm D call. The CDR3 runs to 14 residues. Per the germline V gene, CDR1 is LNHDA and CDR2 is SQIVND (reference sequence). Trimming removed 7 bases from V and 3 bases from J, with 15 bases in between. The CDR3 sequence is CASTFAGFHTEAFF. The CDR3 DNA sequence: TGTGCCAGTACCTTTGCCGGTTTTCACACTGAAGCTTTCTTT.

This rearrangement joins TRBV6-5 to TRBJ2-3; TRBD2 agrees at 11 bases. The germline V gene encodes CDR1 MNHEY and CDR2 SVGAGI. J gave up 6 bases and V 6 bases, and 2 bases lay outside the gene matches. This CDR3 contains 13 residues. The CDR3 nucleotides are TGTGCCAGCAGACTAGCGGGAGTTGATACGCAGTATTTT. Translation: CASRLAGVDTQYF.

This chain uses TRBV9 with TRBJ1-1; 9 bases match TRBD1. Losses at the gene ends were 0 bases for V and 8 bases for J; bases not matched to a gene: 5. Looked up from germline, CDR1 is SGDLS and CDR2 is YYNGEE. This CDR3 region has 14 residues. In DNA, the CDR3 is TGTGCCAGCAGCGTAGATGGGACAGGGAGAGAAGCTTTCTTT. Translated: CASSVDGTGREAFF.

This clonotype was observed a handful of times. The chain is built from TRBV12-3 or TRBV12-4 and TRBJ1-1, with D perhaps TRBD1 (6 bases). This CDR3 has 13 amino acids. Trimming shortened V by 2 bases and J by 10 bases, and 14 bases separated the two germline ends. The CDR3 here is CASSLNPEGGAFF. CDR3 in DNA: TGTGCCAGCAGTTTAAACCCAGAGGGGGGAGCTTTCTTT.

Ten or more counts support this clonotype. The rearrangement joins TRBV29-1 to TRBJ2-7, with 15 bases identical to TRBD2. The germline V gene encodes CDR1 SQVTM and CDR2 ANQGSEA. The CDR3 loop spans 14 amino acids. Trimming removed 6 bases from V and 6 bases from J; junction bases left unmatched: 6. DNA for the CDR3: TGCAGCGTGAGGACTAGCGGGAGGGGCGTCGAGCAGTACTTC. It encodes CSVRTSGRGVEQYF.

This clonotype was observed at least ten times. This rearrangement joins TRBV7-9 to TRBJ1-2; no firm D call. The CDR3 is made up of 12 amino acids. V lost 1 base, J lost 14 bases, and 14 bases lay in between. Germline V gives CDR1 SEHNR, CDR2 FQNEAQ (reference sequence). This CDR3 reads CASSLDSAAVTF. CDR3 nucleotides: TGTGCCAGCAGCTTAGACTCGGCAGCTGTTACCTTC.

The chain combines TRBV12-5 with TRBJ2-5, with TRBD2 as a possible D gene (7 bases). The CDR3 contains 16 residues. V was pared by 8 bases and J by 3 bases, with 22 bases between. Germline CDR1 LGHNT, CDR2 FRNRAP. CDR3 residues: CASWMFGGACEETQYF. The CDR3 nucleotides read TGTGCTAGTTGGATGTTTGGGGGGGCATGCGAAGAGACCCAGTACTTC.

At least ten counts were recorded for this clonotype. V gene TRBV7-8 combines with J gene TRBJ1-1; a possible D gene is TRBD1 (5 bases). V was shortened by 5 bases and J by 1 base, with 14 bases between the two germline ends. CDR1 and CDR2 (germline): SGHVS, FQNEAQ. The CDR3 consists of 15 residues. This CDR3 is CASSRYGTPNTEAFF. DNA for the CDR3: TGTGCCAGCAGCCGATATGGGACGCCGAACACTGAAGCTTTCTTT.

The table lists this clonotype with many counts. The V and J genes are TRBV30 and TRBJ2-7; D remains unclear. The CDR3 has 13 amino acids. V was pared by 5 bases and J by 2 bases, with 13 bases between. Per germline, CDR1 GTSNPN and CDR2 SVGIG (reference sequence). The CDR3 DNA sequence: TGTGCCTGGGACCTAGGGCAGACCTACGAGCAGTACTTC. Translation gives CAWDLGQTYEQYF.

The sample holds a few counts of this clonotype. The J gene is TRBJ2-7, the V gene TRBV19; D is uncertain. The CDR3 is made up of 13 amino acids. Germline assignment: CDR1 LNHDA and CDR2 SQIVND (reference sequence). V shed 5 bases and J shed 3 bases, with 11 bases lying between them. CDR3: CASSPRRSYEQYF. The CDR3 DNA follows: TGTGCCAGTAGTCCTAGACGGAGCTACGAGCAGTACTTC.

This clonotype occurred many times. The chain links TRBV11-3 to TRBJ2-2; maybe TRBD2 (6 bases). Germline V CDR1 and CDR2: SGHNT, YENEEA. The CDR3 is 16 residues long. The V end was cut by 2 bases, the J end by 5 bases, with 15 bases between. The CDR3, as DNA: TGTGCCAGCAGCTTAACGGGAGTAGGGTTTACCGGGGAGCTGTTTTTT. Amino acid sequence: CASSLTGVGFTGELFF.

This clonotype has a count of ten or more. The chain is built from TRBV12-3 or TRBV12-4 and TRBJ2-5; 10 nucleotides line up with TRBD2. V was pared by 5 bases and J by 0 bases, with 6 bases of the junction left unmatched. This CDR3 has 16 residues. The CDR3 protein is CASSLYSGRYQETQYF. The CDR3 nucleotides are TGTGCCAGCAGTCTCTATAGCGGGAGGTACCAAGAGACCCAGTACTTC.

This clonotype was seen repeatedly, ten times or more. The chain's CDR3 is CASYGGTTLWGYTF. CDR3 nucleotides: TGTGCCTCATACGGGGGGACCACCCTTTGGGGCTACACCTTC. The chain combines TRBV28 with TRBJ1-2, with D possibly being TRBD1 (5 bases). The V gene's germline CDR1 is MDHEN and CDR2 SYDVKM. The CDR3 consists of 14 residues. The V end was cut by 11 bases, the J end by 8 bases, with 24 bases between.

This clonotype was seen repeatedly, ten times or more. The rearrangement links TRBV2 to TRBJ2-2, with unresolved D. Germline assignment: CDR1 SNHLY and CDR2 FYNNEI. V lost 7 bases to trimming and J lost 6 bases, with 12 bases between them. The CDR3 spans 13 residues. CDR3 sequence (DNA): TGTGCCAGCATGGTGGCTATTTCCGGGGAGCTGTTTTTT. It encodes CASMVAISGELFF.

This clonotype was detected many times. The V gene is TRBV27, the J gene TRBJ1-1, with no clear D. Trimming stripped 5 bases from V and 3 bases from J, with 10 bases between. In germline, CDR1 is MNHEY, CDR2 SMNVEV (reference sequence). This CDR3 contains 13 residues. The CDR3 nucleotides read TGTGCCAGCAGTCCCCTGGGTTACACTGAAGCTTTCTTT. It specifies CASSPLGYTEAFF.

This chain links TRBV7-6 with TRBJ2-7, with TRBD1 matching 10 bases. CDR3 length equals 14 residues. In germline, CDR1 is SGHVS, CDR2 FNYEAQ. V shed 3 bases and J 3 bases; nucleotides not matched to a gene: 2. This chain's CDR3 is CASSFGTGVYEQYF. CDR3 coding DNA: TGTGCCAGCAGCTTTGGGACAGGGGTCTACGAGCAGTACTTC.

This clonotype was found many times. The chain links TRBV28 to TRBJ1-1; D is uncertain. Per the germline V gene, CDR1 is MDHEN and CDR2 is SYDVKM. This CDR3 is built from 15 residues. Trimming left V 1 base short and J 5 bases short, with 14 bases between. In DNA form, the CDR3 reads TGTGCCAGCAGTTTATCCCCCTACAGAGGGACTGAAGCTTTCTTT. Residues: CASSLSPYRGTEAFF.

The V and J genes are TRBV6-2 or TRBV6-3 and TRBJ2-1, with 11 nucleotides matching TRBD1. This CDR3 has 13 amino acids. Germline V gene data show CDR1 as MNHEY and CDR2 as SVGEGT. J lost 10 bases, V lost 5 bases, and 4 bases had no gene match. The CDR3 nucleotides are TGTGCCAGCAGTCCGGGACAGGGGGGCGAGCAGTTCTTC. Amino acid sequence: CASSPGQGGEQFF.